Listed here is a single T cell receptor beta chain. Its antigen is as yet unknown. The data derive from a study of beta chain features in type 1 diabetes. Study results and limitations: In patients and controls equally, PCR might favor templates that are shorter.

Expressed TCRB transcripts got sequenced, as all isolated RNA was reverse transcribed. The method was immunoSEQ multiplex PCR; TCRdb's version includes in-frame clones alone and lacks a portion of them. The sample yields around 290,000 clones, around 7.8% seen once. This sequence originates from a woman aged 18 to 35 in good health. Sequencing was done on a sample of central memory CD4+ T cells from blood.

Here the CDR3 reads CASSLASRGAVSEQYF. CDR3 DNA sequence: TGTGCCAGCAGCTTAGCCTCAAGGGGGGCGGTGAGCGAGCAGTACTTC. The J gene is TRBJ2-7, the V gene TRBV7-6, with D perhaps being TRBD1 or TRBD2 (6 bases each). The V end lost 0 bases, the J end lost 6 bases, and 18 bases lay between the germline ends. In germline, CDR1 is SGHVS, CDR2 FNYEAQ. CDR3 length equals 16 residues.